What follows are 6 T cell receptor beta chains derived from one specimen sequenced in a study of tumor-infiltrating lymphocytes in oesophageal squamous cell carcinoma. A single record per CDR3 protein comes from TCRdb applying MiXCR to the PCR reads. In the table there are some 20,000 distinct CDR3 sequences, around half of which are singletons. The sample was esophageal tumor tissue. The receptors stem from a male donor with esophageal squamous cell carcinoma.

As to this clonotype: A much larger clone differs by one base, so this may be a read error. The chain couples TRBV5-1 to TRBJ2-3; 10 bases map to TRBD2. Gene TRBJ2-7 matches the end of the DNA better, so the J call may be wrong. CDR3 length equals 18 residues. Germline loops: CDR1 SGHRS, CDR2 YFSETQ. Here the CDR3 reads CASSPTPAGTSDYNEQYF. In nucleotides, the CDR3 is TGCGCCAGCAGCCCAACACCTGCCGGGACTAGCGACTACAATGAGCAGTACTTC.

This clonotype was counted a few times. The chain recombines TRBV7-6 with TRBJ2-5; 9 bases agree with TRBD1. J lost 4 bases, V lost 7 bases, and 1 base had no gene match. The germline CDR1 and CDR2 sequences are SGHVS and FNYEAQ. The CDR3 contains 12 residues. This CDR3 reads CASKDRGETQYF. The DNA of the CDR3 is TGTGCCAGCAAGGACAGGGGAGAGACCCAGTACTTC.

The chain links TRBV7-2 to TRBJ2-5; 8 bases fit TRBD2. The J call is uncertain, as TRBJ2-7 better fits the DNA end. CDR1 is SGHTA and CDR2 is FQGNSA in the germline V gene. This CDR3 is 14 amino acids long. CDR3 sequence: CASSFGAGAYEQYF. CDR3 DNA: TGTGCCAGCAGCTTCGGAGCGGGAGCTTACGAGCAGTACTTC.

For this clonotype: This is likely a read error, given that the CDR3 carries no conserved phenylalanine or tryptophan at its end. It is unclear where the CDR3 begins or ends on the DNA, so no DNA is shown, and the CDR3 is as TCRdb lists it. The rearrangement uses TRBV7-6 and TRBJ1-1; the table's TRBD1 call for D was not verified on the DNA. Germline-derived CDR1 and CDR2 are SGHVS and FNYEAQ. The CDR3 adds up to 18 amino acids, both ends counted. The CDR3 region is CASSSPNRGLTMATPSVR.

The V call is TRBV7-6, the J call TRBJ2-1; D is uncertain. Gene TRBJ2-7 matches the end of the DNA better, so the J call may be wrong. There are 14 residues in the CDR3. Germline values: CDR1 SGHVS, CDR2 FNYEAQ. The CDR3: CASSLAGVYNEQYF. The CDR3 DNA sequence: TGTGCCAGCAGCTTAGCGGGTGTCTACAATGAGCAGTACTTC.

The V gene is TRBV7-9, the J gene TRBJ2-1, with 7 bases that match TRBD1. The V and J ends lost 2 bases and 1 base, in that order; junction bases with no gene match: 20. Germline lookup yields CDR1 SEHNR and CDR2 FQNEAQ (reference sequence). This CDR3 is built from 21 residues. CDR3: CASSLYVGGTGAVLSYNEQFF. DNA for the CDR3: TGTGCCAGCAGCTTATATGTGGGCGGAACAGGGGCCGTCTTATCCTACAATGAGCAGTTCTTC.